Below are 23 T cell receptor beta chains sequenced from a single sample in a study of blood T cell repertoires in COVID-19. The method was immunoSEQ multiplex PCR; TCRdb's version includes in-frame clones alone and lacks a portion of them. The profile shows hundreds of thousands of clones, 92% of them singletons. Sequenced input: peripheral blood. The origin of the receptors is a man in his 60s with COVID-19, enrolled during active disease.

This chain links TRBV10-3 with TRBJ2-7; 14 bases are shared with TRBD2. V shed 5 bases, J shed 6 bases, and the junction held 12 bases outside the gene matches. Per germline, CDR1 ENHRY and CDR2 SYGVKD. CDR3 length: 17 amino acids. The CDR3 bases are TGTGCCATCAGTTCCGGGACTAGCGGGAGCAGTTTTGGCGAGCAGTACTTC. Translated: CAISSGTSGSSFGEQYF.

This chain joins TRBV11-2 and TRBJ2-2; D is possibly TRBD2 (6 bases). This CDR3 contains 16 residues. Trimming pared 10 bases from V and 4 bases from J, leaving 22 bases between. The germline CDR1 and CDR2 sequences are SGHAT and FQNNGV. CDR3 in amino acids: CATAGRGIAATGELFF. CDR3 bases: TGTGCCACAGCCGGTCGGGGGATAGCTGCCACCGGGGAGCTGTTTTTT.

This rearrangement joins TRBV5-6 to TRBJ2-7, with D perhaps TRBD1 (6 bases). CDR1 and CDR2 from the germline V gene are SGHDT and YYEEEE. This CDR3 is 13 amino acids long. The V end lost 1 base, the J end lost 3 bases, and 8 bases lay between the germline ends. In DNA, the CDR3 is TGTGCCAGCAGCTTGACAGGGAACTACGAGCAGTACTTC. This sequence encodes CASSLTGNYEQYF.

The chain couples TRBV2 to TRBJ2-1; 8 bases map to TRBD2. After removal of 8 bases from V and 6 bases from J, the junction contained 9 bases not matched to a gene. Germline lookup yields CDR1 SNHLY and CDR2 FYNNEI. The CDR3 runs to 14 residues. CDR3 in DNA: TGTGCCAGCCGGACTAGCCCGACTAGCAATGAGCAGTTCTTC. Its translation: CASRTSPTSNEQFF.

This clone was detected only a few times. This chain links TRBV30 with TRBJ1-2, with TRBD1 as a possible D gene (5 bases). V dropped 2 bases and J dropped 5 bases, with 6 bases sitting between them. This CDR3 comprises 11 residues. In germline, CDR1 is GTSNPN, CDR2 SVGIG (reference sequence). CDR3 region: CAWSRGYGYTF. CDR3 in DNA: TGTGCCTGGAGTAGGGGATATGGCTACACCTTC.

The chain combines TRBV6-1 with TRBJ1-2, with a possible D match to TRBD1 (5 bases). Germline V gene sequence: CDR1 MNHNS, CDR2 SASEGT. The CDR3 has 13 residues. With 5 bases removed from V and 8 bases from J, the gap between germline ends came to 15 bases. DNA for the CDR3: TGTGCCAGCAGTTCCTCGGGGGGAAAAGGCTACACCTTC. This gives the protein CASSSSGGKGYTF.

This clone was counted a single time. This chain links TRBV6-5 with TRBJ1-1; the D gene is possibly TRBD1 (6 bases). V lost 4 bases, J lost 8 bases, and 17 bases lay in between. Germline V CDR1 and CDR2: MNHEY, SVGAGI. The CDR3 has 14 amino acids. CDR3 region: CASSFTLSTGEAFF. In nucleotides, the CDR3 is TGTGCCAGCAGTTTTACCCTATCGACAGGAGAAGCTTTCTTT.

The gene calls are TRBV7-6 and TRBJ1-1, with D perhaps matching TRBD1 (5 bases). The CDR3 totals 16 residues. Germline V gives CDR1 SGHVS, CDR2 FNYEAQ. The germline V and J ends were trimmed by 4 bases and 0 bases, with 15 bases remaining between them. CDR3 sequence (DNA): TGTGCCAGCAGCTCCCGGTCAGGGATTTTGAACACTGAAGCTTTCTTT. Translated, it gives CASSSRSGILNTEAFF.

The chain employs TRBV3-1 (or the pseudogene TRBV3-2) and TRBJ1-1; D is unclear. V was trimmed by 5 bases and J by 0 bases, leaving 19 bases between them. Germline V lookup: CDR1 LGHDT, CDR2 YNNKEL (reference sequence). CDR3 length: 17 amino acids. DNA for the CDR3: TGTGCCAGCAGCGACGCATTAACGGGAGACTTGAACACTGAAGCTTTCTTT. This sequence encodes CASSDALTGDLNTEAFF.

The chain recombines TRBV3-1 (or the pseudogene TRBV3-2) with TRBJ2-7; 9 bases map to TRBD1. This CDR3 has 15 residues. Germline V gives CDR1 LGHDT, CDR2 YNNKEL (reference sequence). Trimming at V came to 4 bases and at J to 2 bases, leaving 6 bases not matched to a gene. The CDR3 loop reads CASSLSGTGTYEQYF. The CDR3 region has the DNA TGTGCCAGCAGCCTTTCCGGGACAGGGACCTACGAGCAGTACTTC.

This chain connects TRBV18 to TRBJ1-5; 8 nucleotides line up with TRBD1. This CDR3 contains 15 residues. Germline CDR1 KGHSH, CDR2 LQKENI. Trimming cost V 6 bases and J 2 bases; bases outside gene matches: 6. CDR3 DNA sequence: TGTGCCAGCTCCCTCGCGACAGGGGGCAATCAGCCCCAGCATTTT. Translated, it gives CASSLATGGNQPQHF.

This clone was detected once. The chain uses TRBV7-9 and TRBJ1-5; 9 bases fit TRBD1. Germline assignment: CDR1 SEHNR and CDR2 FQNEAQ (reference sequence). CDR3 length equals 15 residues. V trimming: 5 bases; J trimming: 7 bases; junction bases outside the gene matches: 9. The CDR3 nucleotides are TGTGCCAGCAGCCCGGGGGACAGGGAGGGCCAGCCCCAGCATTTT. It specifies CASSPGDREGQPQHF.

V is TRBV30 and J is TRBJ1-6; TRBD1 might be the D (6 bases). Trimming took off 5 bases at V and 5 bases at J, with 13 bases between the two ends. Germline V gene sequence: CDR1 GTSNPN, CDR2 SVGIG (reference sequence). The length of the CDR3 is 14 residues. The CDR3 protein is CAWDRPANNSPLHF. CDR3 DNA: TGTGCCTGGGACAGGCCGGCTAATAATTCACCCCTCCACTTT.

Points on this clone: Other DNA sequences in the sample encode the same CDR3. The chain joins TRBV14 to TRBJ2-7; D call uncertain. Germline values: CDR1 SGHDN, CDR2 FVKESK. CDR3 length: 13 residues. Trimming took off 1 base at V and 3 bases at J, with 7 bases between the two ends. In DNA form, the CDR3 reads TGTGCCAGCAGCCAAGTGCCGGGCTACGAGCAGTACTTC. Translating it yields CASSQVPGYEQYF. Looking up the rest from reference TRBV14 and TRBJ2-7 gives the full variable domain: EAGVTQFPSHSVIEKGQTVTLRCDPISGHDNLYWYRRVMGKEIKFLLHFVKESKQDESGMPNNRFLAERTGGTYSTLKVQPAELEDSGVYFCASSQVPGYEQYFGPGTRLTVT.

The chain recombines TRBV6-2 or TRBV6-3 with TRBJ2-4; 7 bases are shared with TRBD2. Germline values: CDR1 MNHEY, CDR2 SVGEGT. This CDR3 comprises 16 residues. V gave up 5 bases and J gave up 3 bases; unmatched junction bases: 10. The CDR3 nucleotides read TGTGCCAGCAGTCCCATCGTGGGAGGGGTCAAAAACATTCAGTACTTC. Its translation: CASSPIVGGVKNIQYF.

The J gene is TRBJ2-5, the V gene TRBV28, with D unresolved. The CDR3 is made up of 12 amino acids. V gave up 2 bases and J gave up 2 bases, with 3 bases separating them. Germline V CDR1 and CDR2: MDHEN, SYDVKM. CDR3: CASSLLQETQYF. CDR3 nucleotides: TGTGCCAGCAGTTTACTTCAAGAGACCCAGTACTTC. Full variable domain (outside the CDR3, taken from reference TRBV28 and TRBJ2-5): DVKVTQSSRYLVKRTGEKVFLECVQDMDHENMFWYRQDPGLGLRLIYFSYDVKMKEKGDIPEGYSVSREKKERFSLILESASTNQTSMYLCASSLLQETQYFGPGTRLLVL.

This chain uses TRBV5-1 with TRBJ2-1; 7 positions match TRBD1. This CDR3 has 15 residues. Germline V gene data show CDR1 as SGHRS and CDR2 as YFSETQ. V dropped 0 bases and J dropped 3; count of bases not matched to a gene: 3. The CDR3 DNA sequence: TGCGCCAGCAGCTTGGAGGGACAGAGCTACAATGAGCAGTTCTTC. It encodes CASSLEGQSYNEQFF.

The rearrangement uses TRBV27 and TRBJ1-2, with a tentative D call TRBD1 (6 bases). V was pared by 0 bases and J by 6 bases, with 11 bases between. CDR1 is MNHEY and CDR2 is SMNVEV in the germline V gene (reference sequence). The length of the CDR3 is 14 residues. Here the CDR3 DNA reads TGTGCCAGCAGTTTATCAGGCAGGGGCAATGGCTACACCTTC. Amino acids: CASSLSGRGNGYTF.

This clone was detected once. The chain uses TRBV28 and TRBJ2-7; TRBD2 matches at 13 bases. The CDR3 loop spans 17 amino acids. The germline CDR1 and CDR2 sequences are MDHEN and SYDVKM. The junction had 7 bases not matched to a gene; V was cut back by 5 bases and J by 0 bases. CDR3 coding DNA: TGTGCCAGCAGTCTTGGACTAGCGGGAGAGTTCTCCTACGAGCAGTACTTC. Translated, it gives CASSLGLAGEFSYEQYF.

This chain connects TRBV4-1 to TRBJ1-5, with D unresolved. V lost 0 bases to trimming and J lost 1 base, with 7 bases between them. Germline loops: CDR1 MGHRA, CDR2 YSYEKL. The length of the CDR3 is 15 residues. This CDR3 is CASSQDWSSNQPQHF. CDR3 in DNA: TGCGCCAGCAGCCAAGATTGGAGCAGCAATCAGCCCCAGCATTTT.

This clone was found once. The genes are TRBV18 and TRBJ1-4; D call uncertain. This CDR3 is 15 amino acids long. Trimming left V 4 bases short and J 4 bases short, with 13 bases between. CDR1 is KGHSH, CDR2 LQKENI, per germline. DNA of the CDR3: TGTGCCAGCTCACTCTCCGGTTTCCATAATGAAAAACTGTTTTTT. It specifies CASSLSGFHNEKLFF. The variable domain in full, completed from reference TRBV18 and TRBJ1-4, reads NAGVMQNPRHLVRRRGQEARLRCSPMKGHSHVYWYRQLPEEGLKFMVYLQKENIIDESGMPKERFSAEFPKEGPSILRIQQVVRGDSAAYFCASSLSGFHNEKLFFGSGTQLSVL.

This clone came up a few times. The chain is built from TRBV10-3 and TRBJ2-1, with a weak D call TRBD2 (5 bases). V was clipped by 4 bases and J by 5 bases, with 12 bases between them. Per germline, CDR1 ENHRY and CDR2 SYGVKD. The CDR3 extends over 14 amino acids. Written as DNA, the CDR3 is TGTGCCATCAGTGGACCCGGACTTAACAATGAGCAGTTCTTC. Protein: CAISGPGLNNEQFF.

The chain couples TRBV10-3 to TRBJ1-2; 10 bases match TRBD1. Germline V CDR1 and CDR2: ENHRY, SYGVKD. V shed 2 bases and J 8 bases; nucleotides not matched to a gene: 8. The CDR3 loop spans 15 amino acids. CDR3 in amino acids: CAISEDDRGRRGYTF. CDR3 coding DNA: TGTGCCATCAGTGAGGATGACAGGGGGCGCCGAGGCTACACCTTC.